Presented here are 15 T cell receptor beta chains from one specimen sequenced in a study of T cell responses to AZD1222 COVID-19 vaccine (TCRdb year 2021). Receptor amplification or capture employed the immunoSEQ multiplex PCR assay. The source is immuneACCESS, and TCRdb retained only in-frame sequences with V and J called. Part of the clones is not carried over; for the studies checked, unresolved V genes explain less than half of this, and the remainder is unexplained. Within this sample are about 140,000 clones, with 80% to 90% of them counted one time only. The leading ten clones occupy around 1.6% of the sample. The meaning of the sample's time point label: baseline before first vaccination. The starting material was peripheral blood, obtained on day 0 of AZD1222 vaccination. The receptor set was obtained from an adult in good health.

The V and J genes are TRBV28 and TRBJ2-1; TRBD2 matches 11 bases. The CDR3 has 16 residues. CDR1 and CDR2 (germline): MDHEN, SYDVKM. The V and J ends lost 5 bases and 7 bases, in that order; junction bases with no gene match: 10. CDR3 nucleotides: TGTGCCAGCAGTCCACGTGGTAGCGGGAGGGCGAATGAGCAGTTCTTC. It translates to CASSPRGSGRANEQFF.

The V gene is TRBV5-4, the J gene TRBJ2-5, with D perhaps assigned TRBD1 or TRBD2 (5 bases each). Trimming stripped 0 bases from V and 5 bases from J, with 8 bases between. Germline lookup yields CDR1 SGHNT and CDR2 YYREEE (reference sequence). This CDR3 spans 13 amino acids. The CDR3 DNA reads TGTGCCAGCAGCTTGGACTGGGGGGAGACCCAGTACTTC. Its translation: CASSLDWGETQYF. Variable domain in full (rest from reference TRBV5-4 and TRBJ2-5): ETGVTQSPTHLIKTRGQQVTLRCSSQSGHNTVSWYQQALGQGPQFIFQYYREEENGRGNFPPRFSGLQFPNYSSELNVNALELDDSALYLCASSLDWGETQYFGPGTRLLVL.

The chain employs TRBV5-4 and TRBJ2-1; maybe TRBD2 (6 bases). Germline V gene data show CDR1 as SGHNT and CDR2 as YYREEE (reference sequence). Trimming removed 1 base from V and 7 bases from J, with 21 bases in between. The CDR3 contains 17 residues. The CDR3 loop is CASSLRLTGVLGNEQFF. The CDR3 DNA is TGTGCCAGCAGCTTGCGCTTAACGGGAGTCTTAGGGAATGAGCAGTTCTTC.

This clone was counted between two and nine times. The gene calls are TRBV6-1 and TRBJ2-7, with 11 bases matching TRBD2. Germline V lookup: CDR1 MNHNS, CDR2 SASEGT. V was pared by 4 bases and J by 2 bases, with 10 bases of the junction left unmatched. CDR3 size: 17 residues. The CDR3 sequence is CASSGDPSTSGAYEQYF. For the CDR3, the DNA is TGTGCCAGCAGTGGAGACCCTTCGACTAGCGGGGCCTACGAGCAGTACTTC.

The V and J genes are TRBV2 and TRBJ2-7; D possibly matches TRBD1 or TRBD2 (5 bases each). The CDR3 totals 15 residues. Germline lookup yields CDR1 SNHLY and CDR2 FYNNEI. V dropped 10 bases and J dropped 3 bases, with 22 bases sitting between them. CDR3 nucleotides: TGTGCCACGCGGCTCATTGGTGGGGCGGGCTACGAGCAGTACTTC. Its protein is CATRLIGGAGYEQYF.

The V call is TRBV19, the J call TRBJ1-3, with TRBD1 matching 9 bases. The ends lost 6 bases at V and 0 bases at J; junction bases unmatched: 3. This CDR3 spans 15 amino acids. Germline loops: CDR1 LNHDA, CDR2 SQIVND (reference sequence). CDR3 nucleotide sequence: TGTGCCAGTAGCCTGGACAGGGGCTCTGGAAACACCATATATTTT. As protein: CASSLDRGSGNTIYF. Looking up the rest from reference TRBV19 and TRBJ1-3 gives the full variable domain: DGGITQSPKYLFRKEGQNVTLSCEQNLNHDAMYWYRQDPGQGLRLIYYSQIVNDFQKGDIAEGYSVSREKKESFPLTVTSAQKNPTAFYLCASSLDRGSGNTIYFGEGSWLTVV.

The J gene is TRBJ2-7, the V gene TRBV9, with TRBD2 as a possible D gene (6 bases). This CDR3 region has 15 residues. The V and J ends lost 0 bases and 0 bases respectively, with 10 bases between them. The germline CDR1 and CDR2 sequences are SGDLS and YYNGEE. The DNA for the CDR3 is TGTGCCAGCAGCGTAGCTCTAGCGCCCTCCTACGAGCAGTACTTC. This translates into CASSVALAPSYEQYF. The full variable domain, with the rest looked up from reference TRBV9 and TRBJ2-7, is DSGVTQTPKHLITATGQRVTLRCSPRSGDLSVYWYQQSLDQGLQFLIQYYNGEERAKGNILERFSAQQFPDLHSELNLSSLELGDSALYFCASSVALAPSYEQYFGPGTRLTVT.

J is TRBJ1-1 and V is TRBV5-1, with 11 nucleotides matching TRBD1. J gave up 4 bases and V 4 bases, and 6 bases lay outside the gene matches. CDR1 and CDR2 (germline): SGHRS, YFSETQ. This CDR3 contains 15 residues. The CDR3: CASSNRDRGFTEAFF. In DNA form, the CDR3 reads TGCGCCAGCAGCAACCGGGACAGGGGGTTCACTGAAGCTTTCTTT.

The J gene is TRBJ1-1, the V gene TRBV19, with D tentatively TRBD1 (6 bases). The CDR3 has 14 residues. V was shortened by 7 bases and J by 1 base, with 13 bases between the two germline ends. The germline gives CDR1 LNHDA, CDR2 SQIVND (reference sequence). CDR3 nucleotides: TGTGCCAGTAACTTGGGGGGGCCGAACACTGAAGCTTTCTTT. As protein: CASNLGGPNTEAFF.

The chain couples TRBV9 to TRBJ1-4; possible D gene TRBD1, 6 bases. Germline V gives CDR1 SGDLS, CDR2 YYNGEE. CDR3 length: 14 amino acids. V was pared by 2 bases and J by 8 bases, with 13 bases between. As DNA, the CDR3 is TGTGCCAGCAGCGTCGGTCAGGGGCACGAAAAACTGTTTTTT. It specifies CASSVGQGHEKLFF.

This chain links TRBV5-4 with TRBJ1-2; no clear D. V was trimmed by 9 bases and J by 6 bases, leaving 24 bases between them. This CDR3 has 15 residues. In germline, CDR1 is SGHNT, CDR2 YYREEE (reference sequence). As DNA, the CDR3 is TGTGCCACCACCGCGTGGGCGGGCAAGCAGGATGGCTACACCTTC. Translated: CATTAWAGKQDGYTF.

The chain carries TRBV14 and TRBJ1-4; TRBD1 matches 8 bases. There are 16 residues in the CDR3. CDR1 and CDR2 from the germline V gene are SGHDN and FVKESK. Losses at the gene ends were 2 bases for V and 8 bases for J; bases not matched to a gene: 10. The CDR3 reads CASSQRETGAGEKLFF. CDR3 DNA sequence: TGTGCCAGCAGCCAACGAGAGACAGGGGCGGGGGAAAAACTGTTTTTT. The entire variable domain, with the rest obtained from reference TRBV14 and TRBJ1-4, is as follows: EAGVTQFPSHSVIEKGQTVTLRCDPISGHDNLYWYRRVMGKEIKFLLHFVKESKQDESGMPNNRFLAERTGGTYSTLKVQPAELEDSGVYFCASSQRETGAGEKLFFGSGTQLSVL.

The rearrangement links TRBV4-1 to TRBJ1-3, with TRBD1 as a possible D gene (6 bases). Germline V gene data show CDR1 as MGHRA and CDR2 as YSYEKL. The CDR3 contains 16 residues. Deletions cut 4 bases from V and 2 bases from J, with 15 bases between. CDR3 protein: CASSLGPGQAGNTIYF. The CDR3 DNA follows: TGCGCCAGCAGCCTTGGACCGGGACAAGCTGGAAACACCATATATTTT.

The V and J genes are TRBV20-1 and TRBJ2-2, with TRBD2 matching over 7 bases. CDR1 DFQATT and CDR2 SNEGSKA come from the germline V gene (reference sequence). V trimming: 6 bases; J trimming: 6 bases; junction bases outside the gene matches: 1. This CDR3 comprises 11 residues. CDR3 sequence (DNA): TGCAGTGCCGGGGGGTCCGGGGAGCTGTTTTTT. It translates to CSAGGSGELFF.

This chain joins TRBV28 and TRBJ1-4, with 8 nucleotides matching TRBD1. With V trimmed by 6 bases and J by 7 bases, 13 bases remained unmatched. Germline-derived CDR1 and CDR2 are MDHEN and SYDVKM. CDR3 length equals 16 residues. The CDR3 DNA is TGTGCCAGCAGCCTTGGACAGGGTGGTTGGGGTGAAAAACTGTTTTTT. It specifies CASSLGQGGWGEKLFF.